This T cell receptor beta chain came from a study of monozygotic twins with inflammatory bowel disease. Study results and limitations: Among T cells, the various subtypes were not distinguishable. The inverse Simpson measure of TCRbeta diversity was lower in IBD patients than in healthy co-twins.

Concerning this clonotype itself: The antigen is not known.

Template switching introduced UMIs that contain a 6-nucleotide sample barcode. TCRdb reprocessed the 5' RACE reads, keeping one entry per CDR3 protein, no DNA. Its table lists 350,000 to 400,000 distinct CDR3 sequences. The CDR3 has 16 residues. Germline V lookup: CDR1 SGHAT, CDR2 FQNNGV. V usage is TRBV11-2 and J usage is TRBJ2-1; no DNA is available, so the TRBD2 call from TCRdb remains unchecked. The sequenced sample consisted of blood. This receptor was taken from a human donor with ulcerative colitis or Crohn's disease, or a healthy co-twin of an affected twin (not recorded which). CDR3 protein: CSSSAGTSARHGEQFF.